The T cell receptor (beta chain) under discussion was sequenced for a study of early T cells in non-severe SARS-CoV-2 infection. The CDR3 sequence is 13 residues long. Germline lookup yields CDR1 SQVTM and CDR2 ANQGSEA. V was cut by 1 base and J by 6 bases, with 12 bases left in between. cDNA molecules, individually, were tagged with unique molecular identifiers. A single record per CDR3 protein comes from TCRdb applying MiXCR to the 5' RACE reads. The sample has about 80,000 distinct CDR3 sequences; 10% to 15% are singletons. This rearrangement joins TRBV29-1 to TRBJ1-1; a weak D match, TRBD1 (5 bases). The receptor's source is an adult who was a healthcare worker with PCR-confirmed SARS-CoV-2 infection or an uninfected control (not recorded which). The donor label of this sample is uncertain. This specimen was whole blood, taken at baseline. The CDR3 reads CSVEGGAVAEAFF. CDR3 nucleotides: TGCAGCGTTGAAGGGGGCGCGGTGGCTGAAGCTTTCTTT.